The next 29 T cell receptor beta chains were all read from a single sample in a study of blood T cell repertoires in COVID-19. Sequenced by immunoSEQ multiplex PCR; TCRdb stores in-frame clones only, minus some. The table lists 180,000 or so clones, roughly 81% of them singletons, with 11% in the top ten. The sequenced sample consisted of peripheral blood. Receptors were obtained from a woman aged 35 to 49 with COVID-19, enrolled during active disease.

The chain recombines TRBV30 with TRBJ1-4, with D perhaps matching TRBD1 (6 bases). The germline gives CDR1 GTSNPN, CDR2 SVGIG (reference sequence). The CDR3 extends over 13 amino acids. Trimming left V 8 bases short and J 3 bases short, with 13 bases between. CDR3 coding DNA: TGTGCCACAAACAGGGTAGCTAATGAAAAACTGTTTTTT. Translating gives CATNRVANEKLFF.

This chain joins TRBV6-5 and TRBJ2-1; 11 bases are a match to TRBD2. Trimming took 6 bases from V and 4 from J; bases not matched to a gene: 5. Germline V gives CDR1 MNHEY, CDR2 SVGAGI. The CDR3 has 15 amino acids. The CDR3 loop is CASREGLADYNEQFF. The CDR3 region has the DNA TGTGCCAGCAGGGAGGGACTAGCGGATTACAATGAGCAGTTCTTC.

The chain recombines TRBV5-4 with TRBJ2-7; 12 bases line up with TRBD2. The CDR3 extends over 15 amino acids. The V gene end was trimmed by 3 bases and the J gene end by 2 bases; junction bases not matched to a gene: 3. Germline V CDR1 and CDR2: SGHNT, YYREEE (reference sequence). In DNA form, the CDR3 reads TGTGCCAGCAGCTGGACTAGCGGGGCAACCTACGAGCAGTACTTC. This sequence encodes CASSWTSGATYEQYF.

The CDR3 here is CASMKGGIFGYTF. The CDR3 nucleotides read TGTGCCAGCATGAAGGGGGGGATTTTCGGCTACACCTTC. The chain uses TRBV2 and TRBJ1-2; tentatively, D is TRBD1 (6 bases). In germline, CDR1 is SNHLY, CDR2 FYNNEI. The CDR3 is 13 amino acids. Trimming cost V 7 bases and J 8 bases, with 17 bases left between them.

The chain uses TRBV10-3 and TRBJ2-1; D perhaps matches TRBD1 (6 bases). V was pared by 4 bases and J by 2 bases, with 6 bases between. The CDR3 runs to 13 residues. Germline CDR1 reads ENHRY; CDR2 reads SYGVKD. The CDR3 DNA reads as TGTGCCATCAGTGGGACAGCCTACAATGAGCAGTTCTTC. Its protein product is CAISGTAYNEQFF.

The CDR3 region has the DNA TGTGCCAGCAGCGAGGGTAACACCGGGGAGCTGTTTTTT. This codes for CASSEGNTGELFF. This chain connects TRBV5-6 to TRBJ2-2; D possibly corresponds to TRBD2 (5 bases). V lost 4 bases to trimming and J lost 2 bases, with 6 bases between them. Germline V gene lookup returns CDR1 SGHDT and CDR2 YYEEEE. The CDR3 totals 13 residues. The full variable domain, completed using reference TRBV5-6 and TRBJ2-2, is DAGVTQSPTHLIKTRGQQVTLRCSPKSGHDTVSWYQQALGQGPQFIFQYYEEEERQRGNFPDRFSGHQFPNYSSELNVNALLLGDSALYLCASSEGNTGELFFGEGSRLTVL.

The chain recombines TRBV9 with TRBJ1-6, with D possibly matching TRBD1 (6 bases). The V gene's germline CDR1 is SGDLS and CDR2 YYNGEE. V lost 3 bases and J 10 bases, leaving 20 bases between the germline ends. The CDR3 has 16 residues. CDR3 amino acids: CASSGETQGIESPLHF. CDR3 in DNA: TGTGCCAGCAGCGGAGAGACCCAGGGGATCGAATCACCCCTCCACTTT.

The V gene is TRBV6-5, the J gene TRBJ2-1, with TRBD2 matching 8 bases. The germline V gene has CDR1 MNHEY and CDR2 SVGAGI. CDR3 length: 16 residues. J was trimmed by 2 bases and V by 0 bases; bases with no gene match: 3. DNA of the CDR3: TGTGCCAGCAGTTACTCCAGCGGGAGCCCCTACAATGAGCAGTTCTTC. It encodes CASSYSSGSPYNEQFF.

This chain links TRBV3-1 (or the pseudogene TRBV3-2) with TRBJ1-1; D may be TRBD1 (5 bases). The CDR3 has 14 residues. Trimming took off 0 bases at V and 10 bases at J, with 15 bases between the two ends. Germline V gene data show CDR1 as LGHDT and CDR2 as YNNKEL (reference sequence). The CDR3 loop reads CASSQDIRGDSAFF. In DNA, the CDR3 is TGTGCCAGCAGCCAAGATATCCGGGGGGACTCAGCTTTCTTT.

The chain employs TRBV29-1 and TRBJ2-6; D not certain. The V gene lost 5 bases and the J gene lost 2 bases, with 7 bases spanning the gap. The length of the CDR3 is 13 residues. The germline CDR1 and CDR2 sequences are SQVTM and ANQGSEA. The CDR3 region is CSVSRAGANVLTF. DNA for the CDR3: TGCAGCGTTAGCCGGGCTGGGGCCAACGTCCTGACTTTC.

The V call is TRBV6-5, the J call TRBJ1-6; D call uncertain. Germline CDR1 is MNHEY and CDR2 is SVGAGI. V gave up 0 bases and J gave up 9 bases, with 12 bases separating them. The CDR3 contains 15 residues. The CDR3 DNA reads TGTGCCAGCAGTTACTCTGCGGACTCAAGTTCACCCCTCCACTTT. This sequence encodes CASSYSADSSSPLHF.

The V gene is TRBV7-8, the J gene TRBJ2-7; 8 bases align to TRBD1. This CDR3 region has 14 residues. Germline V gives CDR1 SGHVS, CDR2 FQNEAQ. V trimming: 5 bases; J trimming: 6 bases; junction bases outside the gene matches: 9. This chain's CDR3 is CASSPPGQGTEQYF. The CDR3 DNA reads TGTGCCAGCAGCCCTCCCGGACAGGGCACCGAGCAGTACTTC.

This chain uses TRBV19 with TRBJ2-1, with a tentative D call TRBD1 (6 bases). The V gene lost 11 bases and the J gene lost 4 bases, with 21 bases spanning the gap. The CDR3 is 15 amino acids. Germline assignment: CDR1 LNHDA and CDR2 SQIVND (reference sequence). CDR3 bases: TGTGCCTCCCTGGGGGACACCCGATCTTACAATGAGCAGTTCTTC. This encodes CASLGDTRSYNEQFF.

The chain combines TRBV19 with TRBJ2-2; D not certain. This CDR3 has 12 residues. Trimming stripped 7 bases from V and 2 bases from J, with 5 bases between. Germline CDR1 reads LNHDA; CDR2 reads SQIVND (reference sequence). CDR3 DNA sequence: TGTGCCAGTACCTCCAACACCGGGGAGCTGTTTTTT. It is translated as CASTSNTGELFF.

This clone was recorded many times. The chain couples TRBV19 to TRBJ1-2; D not resolved. The CDR3 is made up of 13 amino acids. CDR1 and CDR2 from the germline V gene are LNHDA and SQIVND (reference sequence). V lost 2 bases and J lost 4, with 8 bases in between. In DNA, the CDR3 is TGTGCCAGTAGTATACTTGGCAGCTATGGCTACACCTTC. Its protein product is CASSILGSYGYTF.

V gene TRBV11-3 combines with J gene TRBJ2-5; D is perhaps TRBD1 (6 bases). Germline lookup yields CDR1 SGHNT and CDR2 YENEEA. This CDR3 has 14 residues. Trimming removed 5 bases from V and 2 bases from J, with 12 bases in between. CDR3 bases: TGTGCCAGCAGCCCTCAGACAGGACAAGAGACCCAGTACTTC. It translates to CASSPQTGQETQYF.

This clone was observed a single time. This sequence joins TRBV10-2 and TRBJ2-1; TRBD2 aligns across 9 bases. V lost 10 bases, J lost 6 bases, and 13 bases stayed unmatched. The length of the CDR3 is 15 residues. The germline CDR1 and CDR2 sequences are WSHSY and SAAADI. In DNA, the CDR3 is TGCGCCACTCAGACCCCTAGCGGGGTAGGCAATGAGCAGTTCTTC. The encoded protein is CATQTPSGVGNEQFF.

The chain employs TRBV5-4 and TRBJ1-1; D is undetermined. The V end was cut by 1 base, the J end by 8 bases, with 9 bases between. The V gene's germline CDR1 is SGHNT and CDR2 YYREEE (reference sequence). The CDR3 spans 12 residues. The CDR3 nucleotides are TGTGCCAGCAGCTTGTCCACAGTCGAAGCTTTCTTT. This translates into CASSLSTVEAFF.

The J gene is TRBJ2-1, the V gene TRBV7-9, with 10 positions matching TRBD2. This CDR3 spans 17 amino acids. With V trimmed by 5 bases and J by 7 bases, 14 bases remained unmatched. Per the germline V gene, CDR1 is SEHNR and CDR2 is FQNEAQ (reference sequence). This CDR3 is CASSNGLADLRGNEQFF. The CDR3 DNA follows: TGTGCCAGCAGCAACGGACTAGCGGACCTTCGCGGGAATGAGCAGTTCTTC.

The chain joins TRBV12-3 or TRBV12-4 to TRBJ2-7, with unresolved D. With 6 bases removed from V and 4 bases from J, the gap between germline ends came to 10 bases. The CDR3 consists of 12 residues. The CDR3 nucleotides read TGTGCCAGCAGGTCCGAGTTGTACGAGCAGTACTTC. This codes for CASRSELYEQYF.

In this sample, this clone turned up a few times. The rearrangement uses TRBV2 and TRBJ2-2; unclear D gene. Germline V lookup: CDR1 SNHLY, CDR2 FYNNEI. The CDR3 spans 14 residues. The V and J ends lost 2 bases and 2 bases respectively, with 6 bases between them. CDR3: CASSELVNTGELFF. The CDR3 bases are TGTGCCAGCAGTGAACTAGTTAACACCGGGGAGCTGTTTTTT.

The chain employs TRBV27 and TRBJ2-1, with D perhaps matching TRBD1 (5 bases). The CDR3 is 16 residues long. The germline V gene encodes CDR1 MNHEY and CDR2 SMNVEV (reference sequence). The ends were cut back, 0 bases at V and 6 bases at J, with 15 bases in the middle. Here the CDR3 DNA reads TGTGCCAGCAGTTTATCTTACCAGGGAATCAGCAATGAGCAGTTCTTC. This translates into CASSLSYQGISNEQFF.

This chain joins TRBV13 and TRBJ1-1; 8 nucleotides align to TRBD1. This CDR3 has 13 amino acids. The ends lost 0 bases at V and 11 bases at J; junction bases unmatched: 5. CDR1 PRHDT and CDR2 FYEKMQ come from the germline V gene (reference sequence). This CDR3 reads CASSLGRGRSAFF. CDR3 DNA sequence: TGTGCCAGCAGCTTAGGCAGGGGGCGTTCGGCTTTCTTT.

The V and J genes are TRBV5-8 and TRBJ2-7, with TRBD2 as a possible D gene (5 bases). Trimming took off 4 bases at V and 6 bases at J, with 8 bases between the two ends. Germline V lookup: CDR1 SGHTS, CDR2 YDEGEE. This CDR3 is built from 11 residues. The DNA for the CDR3 is TGTGCCAGCAGCACCGCGGGCGAGCAGTACGTC. It specifies CASSTAGEQYV.

This clone was detected a few times. The chain couples TRBV4-1 to TRBJ1-1; D may be TRBD1 (6 bases). This CDR3 is built from 17 residues. Germline assignment: CDR1 MGHRA and CDR2 YSYEKL. Trimming pared 5 bases from V and 0 bases from J, leaving 19 bases between. The CDR3 region has the DNA TGCGCCAGCAGCGAACCTCCCGGACAGACGTTGAACACTGAAGCTTTCTTT. Translated: CASSEPPGQTLNTEAFF.

This clone was seen more than once but under ten times. The chain joins TRBV6-2 or TRBV6-3 to TRBJ1-1, with 8 bases matching TRBD1. The V and J ends lost 5 bases and 11 bases, in that order; junction bases with no gene match: 4. The CDR3 has 11 amino acids. Germline V lookup: CDR1 MNHEY, CDR2 SVGEGT. The CDR3 DNA reads as TGTGCCAGCAGTCGACAGGGGAGGGCTTTCTTT. Its protein product is CASSRQGRAFF.

This chain joins TRBV9 and TRBJ2-5; tentative D call: TRBD1 (6 bases). The CDR3 spans 15 residues. Germline V gene data show CDR1 as SGDLS and CDR2 as YYNGEE. Trimming took 0 bases from V and 2 from J, leaving 11 bases between them. The CDR3 is CASSVEGHPQETQYF. DNA of the CDR3: TGTGCCAGCAGCGTAGAGGGACATCCGCAAGAGACCCAGTACTTC.

V usage is TRBV9 and J usage is TRBJ2-5; D remains ambiguous. This CDR3 region has 10 residues. Germline V gives CDR1 SGDLS, CDR2 YYNGEE. V dropped 7 bases and J dropped 3 bases, with 4 bases sitting between them. The CDR3 is CASSKETQYF. CDR3 sequence (DNA): TGTGCCAGCTCCAAAGAGACCCAGTACTTC.

For this clone: Other DNA sequences in this sample translate to the same CDR3. The rearrangement uses TRBV2 and TRBJ2-7; possible D gene TRBD1, 7 bases. Germline CDR1 reads SNHLY; CDR2 reads FYNNEI. Trimming took off 7 bases at V and 4 bases at J, with 14 bases between the two ends. CDR3 length equals 13 residues. CDR3 in amino acids: CASKSGDSYEQYV. The CDR3 DNA follows: TGTGCCAGCAAATCGGGGGACAGTTACGAGCAGTACGTC.